The source of this T cell receptor beta chain is a study of CD8 T cells in ankylosing spondylitis. Study-wide results and limits: A TCR beta motif of under 10 highly homologous variants appeared characteristic of ankylosing spondylitis blood. Significantly higher representation of disease-linked clones was reported for matched ankylosing spondylitis synovial fluid. Within peripheral blood, clones linked to disease were CD8+ and relatively rare. Previous work reported some of these motif variants in the synovial fluid and blood of reactive arthritis.

As to this clonotype: The antigen is undetermined.

The CDR3 consists of 13 residues. Germline loops: CDR1 SGHTA, CDR2 FQGNSA. V trimming: 5 bases; J trimming: 10 bases; junction bases outside the gene matches: 11. Quantitative 5'-RACE with molecular barcodes produced the TCR beta libraries. TCRdb itself ran the 5' RACE reads through MiXCR, one entry per CDR3 protein. There are roughly 300,000 distinct CDR3 sequences in the sample; around 7.6% occur only once, and 13% to 15% lies in the top ten. The sample comprised blood, either unsorted or a sorted T cell fraction (not recorded which). This chain connects TRBV7-2 to TRBJ2-7; 7 bases line up with TRBD1. The source of this sequence is a male donor with ankylosing spondylitis. For the CDR3, the DNA is TGTGCCAGCAGCCCCCCCGGGACAGCCCATCAGTACTTC. Translating gives CASSPPGTAHQYF.